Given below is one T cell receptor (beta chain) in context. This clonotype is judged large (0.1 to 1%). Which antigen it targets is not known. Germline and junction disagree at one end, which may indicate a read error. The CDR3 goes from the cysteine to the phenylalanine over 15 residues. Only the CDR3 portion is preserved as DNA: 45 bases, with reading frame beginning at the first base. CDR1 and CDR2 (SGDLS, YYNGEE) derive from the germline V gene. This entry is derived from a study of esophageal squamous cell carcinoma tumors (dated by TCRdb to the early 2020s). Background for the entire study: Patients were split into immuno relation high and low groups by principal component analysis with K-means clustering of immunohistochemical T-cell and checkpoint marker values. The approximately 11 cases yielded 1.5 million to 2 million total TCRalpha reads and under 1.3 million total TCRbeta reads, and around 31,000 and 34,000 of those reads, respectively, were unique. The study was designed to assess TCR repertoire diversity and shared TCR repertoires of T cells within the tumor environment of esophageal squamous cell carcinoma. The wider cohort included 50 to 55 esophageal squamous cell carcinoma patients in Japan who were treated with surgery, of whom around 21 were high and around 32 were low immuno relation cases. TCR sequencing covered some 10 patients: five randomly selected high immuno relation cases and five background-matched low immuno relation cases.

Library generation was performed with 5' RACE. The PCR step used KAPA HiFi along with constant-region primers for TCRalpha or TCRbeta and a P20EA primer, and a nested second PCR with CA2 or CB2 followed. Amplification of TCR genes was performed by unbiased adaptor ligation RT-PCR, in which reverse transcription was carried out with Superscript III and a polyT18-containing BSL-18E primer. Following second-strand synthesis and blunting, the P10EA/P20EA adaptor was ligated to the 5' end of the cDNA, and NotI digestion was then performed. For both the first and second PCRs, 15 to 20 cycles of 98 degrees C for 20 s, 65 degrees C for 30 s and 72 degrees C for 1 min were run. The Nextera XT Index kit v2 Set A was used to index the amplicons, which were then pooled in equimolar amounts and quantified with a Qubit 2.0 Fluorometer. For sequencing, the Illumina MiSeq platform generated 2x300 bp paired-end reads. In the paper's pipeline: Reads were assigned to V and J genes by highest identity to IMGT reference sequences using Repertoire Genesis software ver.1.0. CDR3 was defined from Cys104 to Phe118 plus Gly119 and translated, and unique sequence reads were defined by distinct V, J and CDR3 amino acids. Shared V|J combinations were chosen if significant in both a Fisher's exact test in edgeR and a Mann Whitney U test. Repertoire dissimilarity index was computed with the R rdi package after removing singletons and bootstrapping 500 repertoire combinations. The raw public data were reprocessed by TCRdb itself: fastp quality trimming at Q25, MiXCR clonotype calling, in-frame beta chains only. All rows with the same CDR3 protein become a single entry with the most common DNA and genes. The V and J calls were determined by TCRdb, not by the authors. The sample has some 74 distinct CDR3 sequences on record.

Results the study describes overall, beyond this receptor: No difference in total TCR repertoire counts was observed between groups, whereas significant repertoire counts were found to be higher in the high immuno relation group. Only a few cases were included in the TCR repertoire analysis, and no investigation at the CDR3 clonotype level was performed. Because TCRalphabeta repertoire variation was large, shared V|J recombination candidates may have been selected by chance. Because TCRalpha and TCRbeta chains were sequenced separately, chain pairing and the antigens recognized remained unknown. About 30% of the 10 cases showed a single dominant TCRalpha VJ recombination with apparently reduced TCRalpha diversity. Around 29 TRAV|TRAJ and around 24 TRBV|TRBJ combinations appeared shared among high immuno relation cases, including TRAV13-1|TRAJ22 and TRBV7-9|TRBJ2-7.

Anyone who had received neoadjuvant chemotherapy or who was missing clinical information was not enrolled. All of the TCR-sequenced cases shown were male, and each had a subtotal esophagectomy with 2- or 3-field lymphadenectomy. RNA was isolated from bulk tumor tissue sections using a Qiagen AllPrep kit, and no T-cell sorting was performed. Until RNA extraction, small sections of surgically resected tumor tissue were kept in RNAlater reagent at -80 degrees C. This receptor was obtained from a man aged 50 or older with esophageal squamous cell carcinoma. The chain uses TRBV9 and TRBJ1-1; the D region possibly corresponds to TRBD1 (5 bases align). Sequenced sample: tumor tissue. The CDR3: CASSDTPGRVPTGNF. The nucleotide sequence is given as TGTGCCAGCAGCGACACCCCGGGACGCGTCCCCACAGGAAACTTT.